The next 5 T cell receptor beta chains were all read from a single sample in a study of T-cell reconstitution after alpha-beta-depleted transplantation in children. Unique molecular identifiers tagged the TCRbeta library. In TCRdb, the PCR reads were re-called with MiXCR into one record per CDR3 protein. The sample gives some 6,000 distinct CDR3 sequences, under 15% of which show up once; roughly 5.6% is in the top ten. This specimen consisted of PBMCs, obtained before TCRalphabeta/CD19-depleted stem cell transplant. Receptors originate from a boy between 5 and 17 years old with acute lymphoblastic leukemia, due to receive a stem cell transplant.

This clonotype counts as medium-sized (0.01 to 0.1%). This rearrangement joins TRBV27 to TRBJ2-1; maybe TRBD1 (6 bases). CDR3 length: 13 residues. V shed 6 bases and J shed 4 bases, with 10 bases lying between them. CDR1 and CDR2 (germline): MNHEY, SMNVEV (reference sequence). The CDR3 nucleotides read TGTGCCAGCAGCCCGACAGGTTACAATGAGCAGTTCTTC. Amino acid sequence: CASSPTGYNEQFF.

Sample share makes this clonotype medium-sized. The chain uses TRBV21-1 and TRBJ1-2; no check of the table's D call, TRBD1, against the DNA was made. TRBV21-1 is labeled a pseudogene. The length of the CDR3 is 13 residues. As DNA, the CDR3 is TGTGCCAGCAGCGTCAACAGGGACAATGGCTACACCTTC. Protein: CASSVNRDNGYTF.

This clonotype qualifies as medium-sized. The V call is TRBV2, the J call TRBJ2-1, with 11 positions matching TRBD2. The CDR3 is 17 amino acids. Germline CDR1 reads SNHLY; CDR2 reads FYNNEI. V was clipped by 4 bases and J by 5 bases; unmatched bases: 10. In nucleotides, the CDR3 is TGTGCCAGCAGTGGAGGGGGGCTAGCGGGGGGAGACAATGAGCAGTTCTTC. Translating it yields CASSGGGLAGGDNEQFF.

This clonotype came up many times. The rearrangement links TRBV29-1 to TRBJ1-2; tentative D call: TRBD1 (5 bases). V was clipped by 3 bases and J by 7 bases, with 15 bases between them. Per the germline V gene, CDR1 is SQVTM and CDR2 is ANQGSEA. The CDR3 consists of 13 residues. This CDR3 is CSVESARDRGYTF. CDR3 sequence (DNA): TGCAGCGTTGAGTCGGCCAGGGACCGTGGCTACACCTTC.

This clonotype was observed a handful of times. The chain employs TRBV6-2 or TRBV6-3 and TRBJ2-6, with 9 bases aligning to TRBD2. The CDR3 covers 15 residues. V dropped 11 bases and J dropped 0; count of bases not matched to a gene: 5. Germline V lookup: CDR1 MNHEY, CDR2 SVGEGT. The DNA of the CDR3 is TGTGCCGGTAGCGGGGGCCGCTCTGGGGCCAACGTCCTGACTTTC. Translated: CAGSGGRSGANVLTF.